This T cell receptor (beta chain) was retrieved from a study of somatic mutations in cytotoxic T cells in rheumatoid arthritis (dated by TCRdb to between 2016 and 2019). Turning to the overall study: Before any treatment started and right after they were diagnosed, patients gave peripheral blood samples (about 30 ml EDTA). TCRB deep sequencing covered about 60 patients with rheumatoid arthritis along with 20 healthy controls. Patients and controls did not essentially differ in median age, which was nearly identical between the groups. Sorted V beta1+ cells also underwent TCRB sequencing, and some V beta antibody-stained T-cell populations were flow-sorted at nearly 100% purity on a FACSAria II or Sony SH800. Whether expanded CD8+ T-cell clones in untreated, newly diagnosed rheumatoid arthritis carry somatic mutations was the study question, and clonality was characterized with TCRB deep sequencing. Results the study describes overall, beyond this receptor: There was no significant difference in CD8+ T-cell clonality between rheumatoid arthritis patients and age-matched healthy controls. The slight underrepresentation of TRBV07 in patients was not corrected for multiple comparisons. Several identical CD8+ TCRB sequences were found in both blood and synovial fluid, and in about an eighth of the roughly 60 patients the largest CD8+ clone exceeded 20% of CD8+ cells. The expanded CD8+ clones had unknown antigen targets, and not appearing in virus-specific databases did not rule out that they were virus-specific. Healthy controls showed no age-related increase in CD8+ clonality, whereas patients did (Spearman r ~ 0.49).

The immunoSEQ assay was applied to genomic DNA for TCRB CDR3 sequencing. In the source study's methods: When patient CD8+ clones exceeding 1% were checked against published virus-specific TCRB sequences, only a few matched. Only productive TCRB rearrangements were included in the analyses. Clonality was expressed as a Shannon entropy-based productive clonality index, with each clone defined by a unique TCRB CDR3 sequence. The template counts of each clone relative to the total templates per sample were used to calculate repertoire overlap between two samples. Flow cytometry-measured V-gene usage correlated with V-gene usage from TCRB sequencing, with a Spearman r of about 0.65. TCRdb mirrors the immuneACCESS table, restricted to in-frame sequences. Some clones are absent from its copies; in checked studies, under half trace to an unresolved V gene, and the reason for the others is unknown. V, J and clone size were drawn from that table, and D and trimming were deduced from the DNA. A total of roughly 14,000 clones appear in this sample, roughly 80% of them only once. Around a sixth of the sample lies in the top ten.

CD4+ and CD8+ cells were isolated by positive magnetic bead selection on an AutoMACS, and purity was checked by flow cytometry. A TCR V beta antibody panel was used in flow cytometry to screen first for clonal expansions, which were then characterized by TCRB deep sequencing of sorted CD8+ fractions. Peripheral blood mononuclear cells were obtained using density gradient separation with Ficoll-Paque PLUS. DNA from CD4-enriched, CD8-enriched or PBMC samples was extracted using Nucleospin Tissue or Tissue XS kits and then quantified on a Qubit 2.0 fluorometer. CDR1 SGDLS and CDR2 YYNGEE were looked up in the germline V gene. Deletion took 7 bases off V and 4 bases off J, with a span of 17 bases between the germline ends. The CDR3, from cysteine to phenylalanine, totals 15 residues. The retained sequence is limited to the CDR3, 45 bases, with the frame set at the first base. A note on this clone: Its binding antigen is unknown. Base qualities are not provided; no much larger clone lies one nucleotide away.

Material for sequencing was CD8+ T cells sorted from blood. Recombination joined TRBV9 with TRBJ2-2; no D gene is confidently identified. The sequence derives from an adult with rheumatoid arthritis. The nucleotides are TGTGCCAGCGGCCCCTTGGAGTATCGCACCGGGGAGCTGTTTTTT. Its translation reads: CASGPLEYRTGELFF.